Below, 10 T cell receptor beta chains from the same sample are listed, as sequenced in a study of cytomegalovirus exposure and HLA in healthy donors. PCR employed 60 Vbeta and 13 Jbeta primers. The data were produced by immunoSEQ multiplex PCR, yet TCRdb's version contains in-frame clones alone and is incomplete. This table has more than 85,000 clones, approximately 80% appearing once. Material for sequencing was PBMCs. The source of these receptors is a woman aged 18-29 years in good health and CMV-seronegative.

The V and J genes are TRBV6-4 and TRBJ2-3, with TRBD1 matching over 11 bases. Trimming took 5 bases from V and 2 from J; bases not matched to a gene: 3. In germline, CDR1 is MRHNA, CDR2 SNTAGT. The CDR3 length is 15 residues. CDR3 coding DNA: TGTGCCAGCAGTCAGGACAGGGGGCCCACAGATACGCAGTATTTT. Its translation: CASSQDRGPTDTQYF.

The V gene is TRBV19, the J gene TRBJ1-3, with D hard to call. The CDR3 sequence is 15 residues long. Germline V gene sequence: CDR1 LNHDA, CDR2 SQIVND (reference sequence). Trimming cost V 1 base and J 0 bases, with 7 bases left between them. The CDR3 sequence is CASSIAAGSGNTIYF. In DNA, the CDR3 is TGTGCCAGTAGTATAGCGGCAGGCTCTGGAAACACCATATATTTT.

Only one count was recorded for this clone. The chain has TRBV7-8 and TRBJ1-5, with D tentatively TRBD1 (6 bases). The V end lost 0 bases, the J end lost 3 bases, and 9 bases lay between the germline ends. Germline V gene data show CDR1 as SGHVS and CDR2 as FQNEAQ. The CDR3 extends over 15 amino acids. This chain's CDR3 is CASSLAGGPNQPQHF. As DNA, the CDR3 is TGTGCCAGCAGCTTAGCGGGGGGGCCCAATCAGCCCCAGCATTTT. The full variable domain, with the rest looked up from reference TRBV7-8 and TRBJ1-5, is GAGVSQSPRYKVAKRGQDVALRCDPISGHVSLFWYQQALGQGPEFLTYFQNEAQLDKSGLPSDRFFAERPEGSVSTLKIQRTQQEDSAVYLCASSLAGGPNQPQHFGDGTRLSIL.

This chain uses TRBV7-3 with TRBJ2-1; TRBD2 aligns across 14 bases. This CDR3 has 20 amino acids. J gave up 7 bases and V 4 bases, and 18 bases lay outside the gene matches. Germline loops: CDR1 SGHTA, CDR2 FQGTGA. CDR3 nucleotides: TGTGCCAGCAGCTCATTACCCGGGACTAGCGGGAGTAGGAACATGAATGAGCAGTTCTTC. This translates into CASSSLPGTSGSRNMNEQFF.

The V call is TRBV5-1, the J call TRBJ2-6; D call uncertain. The ends were cut back, 7 bases at V and 1 base at J, with 12 bases in the middle. CDR1 and CDR2 (germline): SGHRS, YFSETQ. This CDR3 contains 15 residues. CDR3 sequence: CASARLQSGANVLTF. CDR3 DNA: TGCGCCAGCGCGCGACTGCAATCTGGGGCCAACGTCCTGACTTTC.

The CDR3 spells CASEGLGNEQYF. CDR3 nucleotide sequence: TGTGCCTCAGAAGGACTGGGCAACGAGCAGTACTTC. The V and J genes are TRBV5-4 and TRBJ2-5; TRBD2 might be the D (5 bases). The J call could be wrong; TRBJ2-7 is a better fit for the DNA end. The CDR3 spans 12 residues. Looked up from germline, CDR1 is SGHNT and CDR2 is YYREEE (reference sequence).

This clone was picked up a small number of times. The genes are TRBV5-8 and TRBJ1-2; no reliable D call. V lost 4 bases and J 3 bases, leaving 16 bases between the germline ends. CDR3 length: 15 residues. Germline CDR1 and CDR2: SGHTS and YDEGEE. The CDR3 reads CASSQDGSRYYGYTF. The CDR3 region has the DNA TGTGCCAGCAGCCAAGATGGCTCCCGCTACTATGGCTACACCTTC.

Within the sample, this clone is medium-sized. The chain employs TRBV7-8 and TRBJ1-1, with D possibly TRBD1 on 5 matching bases. The CDR3 covers 14 residues. The V gene's germline CDR1 is SGHVS and CDR2 FQNEAQ. Trimming took off 5 bases at V and 0 bases at J, with 10 bases between the two ends. The CDR3 loop reads CASSPQTVNTEAFF. The CDR3 DNA follows: TGTGCCAGCAGCCCTCAGACAGTGAACACTGAAGCTTTCTTT.

The V and J genes are TRBV5-6 and TRBJ2-5; 8 bases line up with TRBD2. The end of the DNA is better explained by TRBJ2-7, so the J call may be wrong. Germline V CDR1 and CDR2: SGHDT, YYEEEE. This CDR3 contains 14 residues. This CDR3 is CASSSGGNLYEQYF. Written as DNA, the CDR3 is TGTGCCAGCAGCTCGGGAGGGAATCTCTACGAGCAGTACTTC.

The chain uses TRBV19 and TRBJ2-7, with 7 bases identical to TRBD1. CDR1 is LNHDA and CDR2 is SQIVND in the germline V gene (reference sequence). The CDR3 extends over 14 amino acids. Trimming cost V 3 bases and J 3 bases; bases outside gene matches: 5. CDR3 sequence: CASSIGDRLYEQYF. CDR3 DNA sequence: TGTGCCAGTAGTATCGGGGACAGACTCTACGAGCAGTACTTC.